The next 14 T cell receptor beta chains were all read from a single sample in a study of control samples from healthy donors and cancer patients. Libraries were prepared by immunoSEQ multiplex PCR; TCRdb keeps only in-frame clonotypes and omits some of them. This table holds about 94,000 clones, about nine tenths found once. Sequencing was done on a sample of blood. These receptors were taken from a woman aged 18-29 years in good health.

V usage is TRBV6-2 or TRBV6-3 and J usage is TRBJ1-1; D is unclear. The CDR3 totals 14 residues. Between the trimmed V and J ends, which lost 2 bases and 1 base, there was a span of 8 bases. Germline lookup yields CDR1 MNHEY and CDR2 SVGEGT. This CDR3 is CASSYLTPNTEAFF. The CDR3 bases are TGTGCCAGCAGTTACCTAACACCGAACACTGAAGCTTTCTTT.

The gene calls are TRBV14 and TRBJ2-5; TRBD1 agrees at 9 bases. Germline assignment: CDR1 SGHDN and CDR2 FVKESK. There are 15 residues in the CDR3. V gave up 8 bases and J gave up 5 bases; unmatched junction bases: 12. The CDR3 here is CASGRFGTGPETQYF. The CDR3 coding sequence is TGTGCCAGCGGAAGGTTTGGGACAGGGCCGGAGACCCAGTACTTC.

The chain employs TRBV3-1 (or the pseudogene TRBV3-2) and TRBJ2-7, with 7 bases lining up with TRBD1. Germline-derived CDR1 and CDR2 are LGHDT and YNNKEL (reference sequence). The CDR3 extends over 13 amino acids. The V segment lost 5 bases and the J segment 6 bases; nucleotides outside the gene matches: 7. CDR3 region: CASSRQGFGEQYF. The DNA of the CDR3 is TGTGCCAGCAGCAGACAGGGTTTTGGCGAGCAGTACTTC.

This chain links TRBV4-1 with TRBJ1-1, with D possibly TRBD1 on 5 matching bases. CDR1 and CDR2 from the germline V gene are MGHRA and YSYEKL. The CDR3 is 14 residues long. Deletions cut 3 bases from V and 8 bases from J, with 16 bases between. The CDR3 DNA reads as TGCGCCAGCAGCCACCCCCCCACAGGCGCGGAAGCTTTCTTT. It specifies CASSHPPTGAEAFF.

This chain connects TRBV24-1 to TRBJ2-3; 15 bases align to TRBD2. CDR3 length equals 20 residues. V dropped 4 bases and J dropped 1; count of bases not matched to a gene: 11. Germline V gives CDR1 KGHDR, CDR2 SFDVKD. Here the CDR3 DNA reads TGTGCCACCAGTGACCCGGGACTAGCGGGGGGCTTATGGGGCACAGATACGCAGTATTTT. It specifies CATSDPGLAGGLWGTDTQYF.

The V and J genes are TRBV6-6 and TRBJ1-1; D not resolved. Germline V gene sequence: CDR1 MNHNY, CDR2 SVGAGI (reference sequence). The CDR3 consists of 15 residues. The ends were cut back, 8 bases at V and 1 base at J, with 17 bases in the middle. CDR3 residues: CASLASSGRNTEAFF. The CDR3 nucleotides are TGTGCCAGCCTAGCCTCTTCGGGGAGGAACACTGAAGCTTTCTTT.

The chain is built from TRBV9 and TRBJ2-2; 10 nucleotides agree with TRBD2. Germline trimming cut 2 bases from V and 4 bases from J; bases unmatched to any gene: 5. The CDR3 has 16 amino acids. Germline V gives CDR1 SGDLS, CDR2 YYNGEE. This chain's CDR3 is CASSVSGGYSTGELFF. CDR3 nucleotides: TGTGCCAGCAGCGTTAGCGGGGGGTATAGCACCGGGGAGCTGTTTTTT.

The chain links TRBV18 to TRBJ2-5; D gene ambiguous. Trimming pared 4 bases from V and 1 base from J, leaving 7 bases between. The CDR3 loop spans 13 amino acids. Per the germline V gene, CDR1 is KGHSH and CDR2 is LQKENI. The CDR3, as DNA: TGTGCCAGCTCACAGTTCCCCCAAGAGACCCAGTACTTC. Protein sequence: CASSQFPQETQYF. Drawing the rest from reference TRBV18 and TRBJ2-5, the complete variable domain is NAGVMQNPRHLVRRRGQEARLRCSPMKGHSHVYWYRQLPEEGLKFMVYLQKENIIDESGMPKERFSAEFPKEGPSILRIQQVVRGDSAAYFCASSQFPQETQYFGPGTRLLVL.

The chain has TRBV19 and TRBJ1-1; 8 bases agree with TRBD1. Germline loops: CDR1 LNHDA, CDR2 SQIVND (reference sequence). V was clipped by 5 bases and J by 1 base; unmatched bases: 9. CDR3 length: 16 residues. CDR3 coding DNA: TGTGCCAGTAGTCGGGGGGACAGGTGGGCGAACACTGAAGCTTTCTTT. The encoded protein is CASSRGDRWANTEAFF.

V gene TRBV5-1 combines with J gene TRBJ2-7; perhaps TRBD1 as D (6 bases). V was shortened by 2 bases and J by 0 bases, with 12 bases between the two germline ends. CDR3 length: 15 amino acids. Per germline, CDR1 SGHRS and CDR2 YFSETQ. CDR3 nucleotides: TGCGCCAGCAGCTTTTATCCGGACAGCTCCTACGAGCAGTACTTC. This codes for CASSFYPDSSYEQYF. The full variable domain, with the rest looked up from reference TRBV5-1 and TRBJ2-7, is KAGVTQTPRYLIKTRGQQVTLSCSPISGHRSVSWYQQTPGQGLQFLFEYFSETQRNKGNFPGRFSGRQFSNSRSEMNVSTLELGDSALYLCASSFYPDSSYEQYFGPGTRLTVT.

The rearrangement links TRBV6-6 to TRBJ1-2, with D possibly being TRBD1 (6 bases). The V gene's germline CDR1 is MNHNY and CDR2 SVGAGI (reference sequence). The CDR3 covers 16 residues. With 5 bases removed from V and 0 bases from J, the gap between germline ends came to 16 bases. The CDR3 spells CASSRVEGDTNYGYTF. CDR3 DNA sequence: TGTGCCAGCAGTAGGGTTGAGGGGGATACTAACTATGGCTACACCTTC.

The chain is built from TRBV9 and TRBJ1-6; D may be TRBD1 (6 bases). Germline V lookup: CDR1 SGDLS, CDR2 YYNGEE. The CDR3 loop spans 16 amino acids. The V gene lost 4 bases and the J gene lost 0 bases, with 11 bases spanning the gap. CDR3 sequence (DNA): TGTGCCAGCAGCACCCGACAGGACTCCTATAATTCACCCCTCCACTTT. This encodes CASSTRQDSYNSPLHF.

V is TRBV19 and J is TRBJ2-5; 9 positions match TRBD2. The V gene end was trimmed by 4 bases and the J gene end by 4 bases; junction bases not matched to a gene: 4. The CDR3 consists of 14 residues. Per the germline V gene, CDR1 is LNHDA and CDR2 is SQIVND (reference sequence). CDR3 DNA: TGTGCCAGTAGTAGCGGGGGGGCAGGAGAGACCCAGTACTTC. It translates to CASSSGGAGETQYF.

The chain recombines TRBV5-1 with TRBJ1-2; possible D gene TRBD1, 5 bases. Trimming removed 2 bases at V and 4 bases at J, with 12 bases between. CDR3 length: 14 amino acids. The germline V gene encodes CDR1 SGHRS and CDR2 YFSETQ. As DNA, the CDR3 is TGCGCCAGCAGCTTTGGGACCGAGATCTATGGCTACACCTTC. It codes for CASSFGTEIYGYTF.